The source of this T cell receptor (beta chain) is a study of yellow fever vaccine responses in identical twins. Findings and caveats of the study: Twins' vaccine T cell responses reportedly seemed partly convergent and partly personalized.

This clonotype has just one count. Its antigen is unknown. TCRdb itself ran the RT-PCR reads through MiXCR, one entry per CDR3 protein. The data hold under 4,500 distinct CDR3 sequences, with almost 90% observed a single time. Trimming cost V 3 bases and J 6 bases, with 12 bases left between them. CDR1 is SGHDN, CDR2 FVKESK, per germline. The CDR3 sequence is 13 residues long. The sequenced sample was T cells from blood (PBMCs), unsorted or a sorted subset (not recorded which), obtained before or after yellow fever vaccination (not recorded which). The rearrangement links TRBV14 to TRBJ2-7; perhaps TRBD1 as D (6 bases). The origin of this receptor is a woman aged 18-29 years who received the yellow fever vaccine. This CDR3 reads CASSHTQGSEQYF. CDR3 DNA: TGTGCCAGCAGCCATACACAGGGCAGCGAGCAGTACTTC.